The 27 T cell receptor beta chains below were found in one sample sequenced in a study of read filtering for tumor transcriptome and immune sequencing. Molecular barcoded adaptors covering alpha/delta and beta/gamma chains were used on 400 ng RNA. In TCRdb, the reads were re-called with MiXCR into one record per CDR3 protein. The repertoire holds 85,000 or so distinct CDR3 sequences, with more than 9% as singletons. The sample was a population of CD138-negative cells sorted from bone marrow. Receptors were obtained from a donor aged 40 or older with multiple myeloma.

This clonotype has a count of ten or more. The chain joins TRBV7-6 to TRBJ2-5; tentative D call: TRBD2 (5 bases). With 6 bases removed from V and 4 bases from J, the gap between germline ends came to 9 bases. CDR3 length: 12 residues. Germline V lookup: CDR1 SGHVS, CDR2 FNYEAQ. As DNA, the CDR3 is TGTGCCAGCAGGGGCCGGGGAGAGACCCAGTACTTC. Amino acids: CASRGRGETQYF.

Turning to this clonotype: Relative to the germline gene, one junction end is altered; a read error may explain this. The gene calls are TRBV24-1 and TRBJ2-3, with TRBD2 as a possible D gene (5 bases). CDR3 length: 15 amino acids. Germline CDR1 is KGHDR and CDR2 is SFDVKD. CDR3 sequence (DNA): TGTGCTACCAGTGATGGCCGCGGGCCCACAGATACGCAGTATTTT. Translated, it gives CATSDGRGPTDTQYF.

This clonotype occurred many times. The chain recombines TRBV15 with TRBJ2-1; TRBD1 matches at 9 bases. Trimming took 0 bases from V and 3 from J; bases not matched to a gene: 0. This CDR3 region has 15 residues. The V gene's germline CDR1 is LNHNV and CDR2 YYDKDF (reference sequence). The DNA of the CDR3 is TGTGCCACCAGCAGAGAGGGACAGGGCTACAATGAGCAGTTCTTC. It is translated as CATSREGQGYNEQFF.

This clonotype was seen many times. The V and J genes are TRBV29-1 and TRBJ2-1; TRBD2 agrees at 14 bases. The V segment lost 4 bases and the J segment 8 bases; nucleotides outside the gene matches: 4. The CDR3 is 14 residues long. The germline V gene encodes CDR1 SQVTM and CDR2 ANQGSEA. The CDR3 DNA follows: TGCAGCGTTGCGCCGGGACTAGCGGGAGATGAGCAGTTCTTC. Translation: CSVAPGLAGDEQFF.

This clonotype was seen at least ten times. The chain combines TRBV5-1 with TRBJ1-4; no firm D call. The germline V and J ends were trimmed by 5 bases and 1 base, with 12 bases remaining between them. The CDR3 totals 15 residues. Germline lookup yields CDR1 SGHRS and CDR2 YFSETQ. The CDR3 sequence: CASSPNGETNEKLFF. CDR3 bases: TGCGCCAGCAGTCCGAACGGGGAAACTAATGAAAAACTGTTTTTT.

This clonotype occurred many times. The chain is built from TRBV20-1 and TRBJ2-3; no firm D call. V lost 4 bases, J lost 0 bases, and 5 bases lay in between. The CDR3 has 12 residues. From germline, CDR1 is DFQATT and CDR2 SNEGSKA (reference sequence). CDR3 in DNA: TGCAGTGCTACCTTAAGCACAGATACGCAGTATTTT. This sequence encodes CSATLSTDTQYF.

This clonotype was detected ten times or more. This sequence joins TRBV20-1 and TRBJ2-1; 7 nucleotides line up with TRBD2. From germline, CDR1 is DFQATT and CDR2 SNEGSKA (reference sequence). The CDR3 totals 15 residues. The V and J ends lost 6 bases and 2 bases, in that order; junction bases with no gene match: 10. CDR3 DNA sequence: TGCAGTGCCGGTCTGGGCGGGAGTCCCTACAATGAGCAGTTCTTC. Translating it yields CSAGLGGSPYNEQFF.

The chain uses TRBV6-2 or TRBV6-3 and TRBJ2-5; D may be TRBD1 (5 bases). The germline V and J ends were trimmed by 8 bases and 7 bases, with 17 bases remaining between them. The germline V gene encodes CDR1 MNHEY and CDR2 SVGEGT. The CDR3 totals 13 residues. The CDR3 loop reads CASGAGSEGTQYF. DNA of the CDR3: TGTGCCAGCGGGGCAGGGTCGGAAGGGACCCAGTACTTC.

This clonotype showed up many times. This chain links TRBV10-1 with TRBJ2-1; 9 nucleotides align to TRBD2. V was clipped by 7 bases and J by 1 base; unmatched bases: 5. The CDR3 is 15 amino acids. Per germline, CDR1 WNHNN and CDR2 SYGVQD (reference sequence). CDR3 residues: CASKALAGSYNEQFF. The CDR3 DNA follows: TGCGCCAGCAAAGCCCTAGCGGGGTCCTACAATGAGCAGTTCTTC.

This clonotype occurred many times. V gene TRBV20-1 combines with J gene TRBJ2-1; 8 nucleotides agree with TRBD2. Germline trimming cut 0 bases from V and 4 bases from J; bases unmatched to any gene: 11. Germline V gene sequence: CDR1 DFQATT, CDR2 SNEGSKA (reference sequence). The CDR3 sequence is 17 residues long. CDR3 DNA: TGCAGTGCTAGAGATACTTTCCCGGGAGGGGTGTACAATGAGCAGTTCTTC. Residues: CSARDTFPGGVYNEQFF.

The CDR3: CSARGRVGLVGTSYEQYF. The DNA of the CDR3 is TGCAGTGCTAGAGGTCGAGTCGGACTAGTTGGGACCTCCTACGAGCAGTACTTC. The chain uses TRBV20-1 and TRBJ2-7, with 7 bases that match TRBD2. The CDR3 length is 18 residues. Germline assignment: CDR1 DFQATT and CDR2 SNEGSKA (reference sequence). The V gene end was trimmed by 1 base and the J gene end by 0 bases; junction bases not matched to a gene: 15.

In this sample, this clonotype turned up many times. This chain joins TRBV2 and TRBJ1-2, with a tentative D call TRBD1 (5 bases). Germline loops: CDR1 SNHLY, CDR2 FYNNEI. V was trimmed by 2 bases and J by 4 bases, leaving 17 bases between them. The length of the CDR3 is 16 residues. In DNA, the CDR3 is TGTGCCAGCAGTGAAAGGGCAGCGGGGCAGTCCTATGGCTACACCTTC. Its translation: CASSERAAGQSYGYTF.

This clonotype was detected only a few times. The V and J genes are TRBV6-1 and TRBJ1-5; D gene ambiguous. The germline gives CDR1 MNHNS, CDR2 SASEGT. The CDR3 has 13 residues. Trimming cost V 8 bases and J 0 bases, with 8 bases left between them. The CDR3 is CASSRCSNQPQHF. For the CDR3, the DNA is TGTGCCAGCTCCAGGTGTAGCAATCAGCCCCAGCATTTT.

This clonotype was detected ten times or more. The chain employs TRBV29-1 and TRBJ2-3; possibly TRBD1 for D (6 bases). This CDR3 has 13 amino acids. The ends were cut back, 7 bases at V and 0 bases at J, with 11 bases in the middle. From germline, CDR1 is SQVTM and CDR2 ANQGSEA. CDR3 in DNA: TGCAGCGCCCGGACAGAAAGCACAGATACGCAGTATTTT. It encodes CSARTESTDTQYF.

Regarding this clonotype: A read error may explain this, as a much larger clone is one base away. No conserved phenylalanine or tryptophan ends this CDR3, so it is likely a read error. The rearrangement links TRBV20-1 to TRBJ1-1; no clear D. Germline CDR1 reads DFQATT; CDR2 reads SNEGSKA (reference sequence). This CDR3 is 11 amino acids long. V was cut by 3 bases and J by 8 bases, with 10 bases left in between. Written as DNA, the CDR3 is TGCAGTGCTAGGTCATTGTGGGAAGCTTTCCTT. It specifies CSARSLWEAFL.

In this sample, this clonotype turned up many times. This may be a read error: a much more frequent sequence differs by one nucleotide. The chain joins TRBV28 to TRBJ2-1; possible D gene TRBD2, 5 bases. Germline loops: CDR1 MDHEN, CDR2 SYDVKM. Trimming stripped 7 bases from V and 6 bases from J, with 13 bases between. The CDR3 loop spans 13 amino acids. CDR3 in amino acids: CASTAEDLNEQFF. CDR3 coding DNA: TGTGCCAGCACAGCGGAGGATCTCAATGAGCAGTTCTTC.

In the case of this clonotype: This may be a read error: a much more frequent sequence differs by one nucleotide. Because the CDR3 is missing its conserved closing phenylalanine or tryptophan, this is likely a read error. The genes are TRBV19 and TRBJ1-1; D call uncertain. V dropped 0 bases and J dropped 8 bases, with 25 bases sitting between them. Germline assignment: CDR1 LNHDA and CDR2 SQIVND (reference sequence). The CDR3 is 18 amino acids. The CDR3 nucleotides are TGTGCCAGTAGTATAGATTTTTACGAGCGCAACCTCCCCGCGGAAGCTTTCCTT. Its translation: CASSIDFYERNLPAEAFL.

This clonotype has ten or more counts. J is TRBJ2-1 and V is TRBV20-1; D is unresolved. Germline V gene data show CDR1 as DFQATT and CDR2 as SNEGSKA (reference sequence). The V end was cut by 5 bases, the J end by 0 bases, with 11 bases between. The CDR3 length is 14 residues. In DNA form, the CDR3 reads TGCAGTGCTGGTAGCAGGAGCTCCTACAATGAGCAGTTCTTC. As protein: CSAGSRSSYNEQFF.

For this clonotype: A clone one base away is much larger, so this may be a read error. The chain uses TRBV10-3 and TRBJ1-5; D might be TRBD1 (6 bases). Germline V CDR1 and CDR2: ENHRY, SYGVKD. V lost 5 bases and J lost 4, with 15 bases in between. This CDR3 comprises 15 residues. This chain's CDR3 is CAISWTDGGNQPQHF. The CDR3 DNA follows: TGTGCCATCAGTTGGACAGATGGGGGGAATCAGCCCCAGCATTTT.

This clonotype came up many times. The chain uses TRBV5-5 and TRBJ2-5; D is unresolved. The germline gives CDR1 SGHKS, CDR2 YYEKEE (reference sequence). Trimming stripped 1 base from V and 5 bases from J, with 12 bases between. The CDR3 totals 14 residues. The CDR3 region is CASSLTASHETQYF. The CDR3 DNA reads TGTGCCAGCAGCTTGACAGCCAGCCACGAGACCCAGTACTTC.

Ten or more counts support this clonotype. This sequence joins TRBV7-2 and TRBJ1-1, with TRBD1 as a possible D gene (6 bases). CDR1 and CDR2 from the germline V gene are SGHTA and FQGNSA. V lost 5 bases to trimming and J lost 7 bases, with 17 bases between them. This CDR3 has 14 amino acids. This CDR3 is CASSRPDRRIEAFF. CDR3 bases: TGTGCCAGCAGCAGGCCGGACAGAAGGATTGAAGCTTTCTTT.

This clonotype was seen many times. The chain has TRBV18 and TRBJ2-1; D possibly matches TRBD1 or TRBD2 (5 bases each). Trimming took off 4 bases at V and 5 bases at J, with 21 bases between the two ends. The V gene's germline CDR1 is KGHSH and CDR2 LQKENI. The CDR3 totals 17 residues. Written as DNA, the CDR3 is TGTGCCAGCTCACGTTGGGCCCCGGGACGGAGGCACAATGAGCAGTTCTTC. It translates to CASSRWAPGRRHNEQFF. Full variable domain (outside the CDR3, taken from reference TRBV18 and TRBJ2-1): NAGVMQNPRHLVRRRGQEARLRCSPMKGHSHVYWYRQLPEEGLKFMVYLQKENIIDESGMPKERFSAEFPKEGPSILRIQQVVRGDSAAYFCASSRWAPGRRHNEQFFGPGTRLTVL.

This clonotype was found many times. This sequence joins TRBV20-1 and TRBJ2-1; 7 nucleotides agree with TRBD1. The CDR3 is 18 amino acids. V dropped 5 bases and J dropped 0; count of bases not matched to a gene: 16. In germline, CDR1 is DFQATT, CDR2 SNEGSKA (reference sequence). DNA of the CDR3: TGCAGTGCTGAAAGACAGGGCCGCGACTTAAGCTCCTACAATGAGCAGTTCTTC. Translated: CSAERQGRDLSSYNEQFF.

This clonotype was detected ten times or more. The chain combines TRBV29-1 with TRBJ2-5; 9 bases line up with TRBD1. Losses at the gene ends were 7 bases for V and 3 bases for J; bases not matched to a gene: 9. From germline, CDR1 is SQVTM and CDR2 ANQGSEA. The CDR3 spans 14 residues. CDR3 nucleotides: TGCAGCGCGAAGGACAGGGGTAGGGAAGAGACCCAGTACTTC. This translates into CSAKDRGREETQYF.

This clonotype was picked up many times. This chain uses TRBV20-1 with TRBJ1-1, with 8 nucleotides matching TRBD1. Per germline, CDR1 DFQATT and CDR2 SNEGSKA (reference sequence). CDR3 length equals 13 residues. The trim removed 6 bases at V and 9 bases at J, leaving 12 bases unmatched. The CDR3 nucleotides are TGCAGTGCCCCAATTCCGGGACAGGACAAAGCTTTCTTT. Translation gives CSAPIPGQDKAFF.

This clonotype was seen many times. V usage is TRBV20-1 and J usage is TRBJ2-7, with TRBD2 matching over 9 bases. This CDR3 is built from 16 residues. Trimming at V came to 3 bases and at J to 6 bases, leaving 15 bases not matched to a gene. Per germline, CDR1 DFQATT and CDR2 SNEGSKA (reference sequence). The CDR3 coding sequence is TGCAGTGCTAGGCCCGGGGCTAGCGGGAATGTAGGCGAGCAGTACTTC. It is translated as CSARPGASGNVGEQYF.

With respect to this clonotype: A single base separates this from a much larger clone, so it may be a read error. The V gene is TRBV7-9, the J gene TRBJ2-1; D is perhaps TRBD1 (5 bases). Germline V CDR1 and CDR2: SEHNR, FQNEAQ (reference sequence). V was clipped by 3 bases and J by 12 bases, with 18 bases between them. The CDR3 has 14 residues. The CDR3 loop reads CASSFQGPPLGQFF. CDR3 in DNA: TGTGCCAGCAGCTTTCAGGGCCCCCCATTGGGGCAGTTCTTC.